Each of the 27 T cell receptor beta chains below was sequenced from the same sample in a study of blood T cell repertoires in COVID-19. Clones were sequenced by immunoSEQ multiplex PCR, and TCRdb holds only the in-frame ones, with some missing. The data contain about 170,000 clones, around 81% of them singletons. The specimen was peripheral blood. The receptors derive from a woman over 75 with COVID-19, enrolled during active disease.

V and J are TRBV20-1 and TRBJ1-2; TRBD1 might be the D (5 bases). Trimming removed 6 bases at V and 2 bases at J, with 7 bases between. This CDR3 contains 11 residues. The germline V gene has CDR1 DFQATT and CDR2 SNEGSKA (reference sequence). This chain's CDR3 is CSAGENYGYTF. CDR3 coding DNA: TGCAGTGCAGGGGAAAACTATGGCTACACCTTC.

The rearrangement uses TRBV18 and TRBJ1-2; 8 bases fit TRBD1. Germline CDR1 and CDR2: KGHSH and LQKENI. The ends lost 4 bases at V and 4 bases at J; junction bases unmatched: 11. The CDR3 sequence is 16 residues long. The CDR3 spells CASSRDRRDGSYGYTF. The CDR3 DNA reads TGTGCCAGCTCACGGGACAGGAGGGATGGGAGCTATGGCTACACCTTC.

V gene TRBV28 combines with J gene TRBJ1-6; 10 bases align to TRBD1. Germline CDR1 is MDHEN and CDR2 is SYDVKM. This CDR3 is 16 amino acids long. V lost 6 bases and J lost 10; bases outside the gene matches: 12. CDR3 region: CASSPAGTGAFSPLHF. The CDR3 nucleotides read TGTGCCAGCAGCCCCGCCGGGACAGGGGCCTTCTCACCCCTCCACTTT.

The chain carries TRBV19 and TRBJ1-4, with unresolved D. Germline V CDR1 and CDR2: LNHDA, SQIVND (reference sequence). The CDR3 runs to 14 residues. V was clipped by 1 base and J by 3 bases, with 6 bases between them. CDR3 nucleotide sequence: TGTGCCAGTAGTATAGCCGGTTCTAATGAAAAACTGTTTTTT. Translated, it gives CASSIAGSNEKLFF.

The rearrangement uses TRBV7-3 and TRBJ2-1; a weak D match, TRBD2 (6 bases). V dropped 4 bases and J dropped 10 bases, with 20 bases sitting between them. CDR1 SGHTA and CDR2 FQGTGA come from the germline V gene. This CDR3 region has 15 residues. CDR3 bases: TGTGCCAGCAGCTCCCGGGACGCTTCGCGGGACGAGCAGTTCTTC. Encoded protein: CASSSRDASRDEQFF.

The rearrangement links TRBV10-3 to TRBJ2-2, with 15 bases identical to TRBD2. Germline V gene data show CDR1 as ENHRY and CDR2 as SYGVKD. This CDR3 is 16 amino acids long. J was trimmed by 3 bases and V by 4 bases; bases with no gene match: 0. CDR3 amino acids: CAISGTSGGDTGELFF. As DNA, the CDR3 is TGTGCCATCAGTGGGACTAGCGGGGGGGACACCGGGGAGCTGTTTTTT.

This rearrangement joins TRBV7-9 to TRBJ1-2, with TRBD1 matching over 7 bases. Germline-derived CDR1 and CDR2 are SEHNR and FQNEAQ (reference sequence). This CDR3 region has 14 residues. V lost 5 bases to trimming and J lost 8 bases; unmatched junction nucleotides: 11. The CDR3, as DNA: TGTGCCAGCAGCCCAAGGGACAGCTTGGGCGGCTACACCTTC. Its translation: CASSPRDSLGGYTF.

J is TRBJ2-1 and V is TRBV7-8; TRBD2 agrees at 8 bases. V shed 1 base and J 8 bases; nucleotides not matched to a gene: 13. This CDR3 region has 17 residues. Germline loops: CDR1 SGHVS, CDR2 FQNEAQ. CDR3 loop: CASSLDPGGAGRYEQFF. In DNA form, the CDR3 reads TGTGCCAGCAGCTTAGATCCCGGGGGGGCCGGCCGCTATGAGCAGTTCTTC.

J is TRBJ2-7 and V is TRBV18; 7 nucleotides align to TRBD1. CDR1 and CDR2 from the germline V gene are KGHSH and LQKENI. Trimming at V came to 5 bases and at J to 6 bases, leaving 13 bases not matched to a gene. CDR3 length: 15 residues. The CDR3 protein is CASSSATGRPGEQYF. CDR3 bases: TGTGCCAGCTCATCCGCGACAGGGCGCCCTGGCGAGCAGTACTTC.

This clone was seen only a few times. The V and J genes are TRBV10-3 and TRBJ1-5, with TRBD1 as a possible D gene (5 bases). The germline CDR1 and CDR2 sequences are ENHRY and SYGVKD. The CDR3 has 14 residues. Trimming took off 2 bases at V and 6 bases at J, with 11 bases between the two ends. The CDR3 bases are TGTGCCATCAGTGAGGGCAGGGAGGGTCAGCCCCAGCATTTT. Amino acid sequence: CAISEGREGQPQHF.

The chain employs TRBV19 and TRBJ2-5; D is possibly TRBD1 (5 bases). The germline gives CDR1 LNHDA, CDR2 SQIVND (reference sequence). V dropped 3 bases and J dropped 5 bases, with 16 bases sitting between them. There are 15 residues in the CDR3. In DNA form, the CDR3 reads TGTGCCAGTAGTATGATGGCAGGGTATGGGGAGACCCAGTACTTC. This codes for CASSMMAGYGETQYF.

The CDR3 region has the DNA TGTGCCAGCAATATCCGGGCGGAGAGGGCTAATGAGCAGTTCTTC. Encoded protein: CASNIRAERANEQFF. The V gene is TRBV6-5, the J gene TRBJ2-1; possibly TRBD2 for D (5 bases). The CDR3 totals 15 residues. Germline CDR1 MNHEY, CDR2 SVGAGI. The V end was cut by 7 bases, the J end by 7 bases, with 20 bases between.

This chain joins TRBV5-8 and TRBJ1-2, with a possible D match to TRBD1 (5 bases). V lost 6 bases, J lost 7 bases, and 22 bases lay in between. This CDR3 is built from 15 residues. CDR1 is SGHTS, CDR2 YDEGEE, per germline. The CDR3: CASTLGRRGGSGYTF. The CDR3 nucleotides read TGTGCCAGCACCCTGGGGCGACGGGGAGGGTCTGGCTACACCTTC.

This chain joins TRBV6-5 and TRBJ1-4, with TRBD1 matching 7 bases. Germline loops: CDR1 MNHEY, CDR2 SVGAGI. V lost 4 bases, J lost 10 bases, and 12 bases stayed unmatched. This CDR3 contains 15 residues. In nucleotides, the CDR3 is TGTGCCAGCAGTTCCACCGGGACAGAAGGCGGAAAACTGTTTTTT. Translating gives CASSSTGTEGGKLFF.

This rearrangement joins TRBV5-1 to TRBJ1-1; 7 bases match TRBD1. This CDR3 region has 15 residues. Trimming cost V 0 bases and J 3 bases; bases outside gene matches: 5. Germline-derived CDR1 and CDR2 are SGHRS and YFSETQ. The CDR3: CASSLAVGGHTEAFF. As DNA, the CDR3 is TGCGCCAGCAGCTTGGCCGTAGGGGGCCACACTGAAGCTTTCTTT.

The CDR3 protein is CASSKGRQGGYSNQPQHF. In DNA, the CDR3 is TGTGCCAGCAGTAAGGGTAGGCAGGGGGGATATAGCAATCAGCCCCAGCATTTT. This sequence joins TRBV6-2 or TRBV6-3 and TRBJ1-5; 7 bases align to TRBD1. The CDR3 totals 18 residues. Germline-derived CDR1 and CDR2 are MNHEY and SVGEGT. V lost 5 bases, J lost 0 bases, and 13 bases stayed unmatched.

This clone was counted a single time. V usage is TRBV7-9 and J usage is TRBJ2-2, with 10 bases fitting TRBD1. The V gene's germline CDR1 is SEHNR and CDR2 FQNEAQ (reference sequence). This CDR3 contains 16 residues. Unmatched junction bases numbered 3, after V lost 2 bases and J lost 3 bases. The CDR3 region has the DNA TGTGCCAGCAGCTTATGGACAGGGGGATACACCGGGGAGCTGTTTTTT. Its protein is CASSLWTGGYTGELFF.

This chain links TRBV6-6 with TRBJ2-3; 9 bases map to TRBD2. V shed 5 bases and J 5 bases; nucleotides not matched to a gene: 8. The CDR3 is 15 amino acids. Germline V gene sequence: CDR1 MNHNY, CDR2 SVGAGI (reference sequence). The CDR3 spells CASSRTSARGDTQYF. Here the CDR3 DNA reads TGTGCCAGCAGTCGGACTAGCGCCCGGGGAGATACGCAGTATTTT.

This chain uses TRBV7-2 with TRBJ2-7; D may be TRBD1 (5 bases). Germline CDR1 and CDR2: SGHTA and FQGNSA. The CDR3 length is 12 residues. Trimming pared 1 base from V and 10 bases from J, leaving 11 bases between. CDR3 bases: TGTGCCAGCAGCTTAGTTAAGGGGCCACAGTACTTC. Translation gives CASSLVKGPQYF.

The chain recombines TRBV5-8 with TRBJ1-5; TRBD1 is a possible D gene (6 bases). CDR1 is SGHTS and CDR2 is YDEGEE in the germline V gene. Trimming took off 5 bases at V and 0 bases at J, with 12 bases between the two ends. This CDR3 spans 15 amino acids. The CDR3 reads CASSRGQISNQPQHF. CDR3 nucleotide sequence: TGTGCCAGCAGTCGTGGACAGATTAGCAATCAGCCCCAGCATTTT.

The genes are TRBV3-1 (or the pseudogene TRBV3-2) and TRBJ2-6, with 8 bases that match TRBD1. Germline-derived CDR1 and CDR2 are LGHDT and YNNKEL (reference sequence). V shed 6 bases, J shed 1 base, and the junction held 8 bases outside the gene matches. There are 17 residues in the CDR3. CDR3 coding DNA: TGTGCCAGCAGTCATGACAGGGGACGGTCTGGGGCCAACGTCCTGACTTTC. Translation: CASSHDRGRSGANVLTF.

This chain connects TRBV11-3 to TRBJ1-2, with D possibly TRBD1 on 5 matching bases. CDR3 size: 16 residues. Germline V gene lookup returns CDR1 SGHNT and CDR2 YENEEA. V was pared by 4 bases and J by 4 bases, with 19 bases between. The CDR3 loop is CASSSDGAGLGYGYTF. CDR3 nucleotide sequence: TGTGCCAGCAGCTCAGATGGAGCAGGGCTGGGCTATGGCTACACCTTC.

The DNA for the CDR3 is TGTGCCAGCAGTTCTCAGGGTACTGAAGCTTTCTTT. Protein: CASSSQGTEAFF. The chain carries TRBV27 and TRBJ1-1; possible D gene TRBD1, 5 bases. The CDR3 totals 12 residues. Trimming removed 4 bases from V and 5 bases from J, with 8 bases in between. CDR1 and CDR2 (germline): MNHEY, SMNVEV (reference sequence).

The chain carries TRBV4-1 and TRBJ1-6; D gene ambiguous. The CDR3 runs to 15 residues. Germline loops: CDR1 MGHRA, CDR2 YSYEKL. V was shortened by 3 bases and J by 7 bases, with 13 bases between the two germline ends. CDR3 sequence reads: CASSQGGRHNSPLHF. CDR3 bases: TGCGCCAGCAGCCAGGGCGGGCGGCACAATTCACCCCTCCACTTT.

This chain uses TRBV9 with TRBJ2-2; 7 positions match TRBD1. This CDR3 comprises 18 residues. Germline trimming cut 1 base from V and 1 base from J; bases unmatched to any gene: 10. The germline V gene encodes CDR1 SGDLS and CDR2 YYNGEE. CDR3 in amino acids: CASSVRGLPRGNTGELFF. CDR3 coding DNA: TGTGCCAGCAGCGTAAGGGGGCTCCCACGAGGGAACACCGGGGAGCTGTTTTTT.

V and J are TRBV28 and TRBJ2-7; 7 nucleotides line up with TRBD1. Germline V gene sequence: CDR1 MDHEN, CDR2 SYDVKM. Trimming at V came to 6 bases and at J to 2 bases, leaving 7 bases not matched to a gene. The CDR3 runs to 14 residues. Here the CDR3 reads CASRLTGPTYEQYF. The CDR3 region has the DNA TGTGCCAGCAGGTTGACAGGGCCTACCTACGAGCAGTACTTC.

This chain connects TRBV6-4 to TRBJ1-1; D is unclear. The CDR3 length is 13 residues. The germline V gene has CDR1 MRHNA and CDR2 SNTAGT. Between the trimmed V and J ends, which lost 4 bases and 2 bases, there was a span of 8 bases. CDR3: CASSVAVNTEAFF. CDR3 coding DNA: TGTGCCAGCAGTGTGGCGGTCAACACTGAAGCTTTCTTT.